This is a list of T cell receptor beta chains from one sample in a study of post-analysis software for immune sequencing data. TCRdb ran MiXCR on the PCR reads and lists one entry per CDR3 protein. The table shows 750,000 to 950,000 distinct CDR3 sequences, with approximately 50% occurring only once. Sequencing was done on a sample of blood. The source is a girl aged 5 to 17 with multiple sclerosis. CDR3s include the opening cysteine and the closing phenylalanine or tryptophan. The D gene is left open where the match is weak. Clone size, where shown, is once, few, many, or a class for clones that have expanded.

TRBV7-3,few,.,TRBJ2-5,CASSQGRERKETQYF,TGTGCCAGCAGCCAAGGACGAGAGAGGAAAGAGACCCAGTACTTC
TRBV3-1,.,.,TRBJ2-7,CASSQGLVDPHEQYF,TGTGCCAGCAGCCAAGGACTAGTGGATCCCCACGAGCAGTACTTC
TRBV12-3/TRBV12-4,.,TRBD1,TRBJ2-7,CASSLALRGQGTGEQYF,TGTGCCAGCAGTTTAGCGCTAAGGGGACAGGGGACGGGGGAGCAGTACTTC
TRBV12-3/TRBV12-4,.,.,TRBJ1-5,CASSYPGPQHF,TGTGCCAGCAGCTATCCTGGGCCCCAGCATTTT
TRBV4-2,many,TRBD2,TRBJ2-7,CASSHEAGGPDEQYF,TGTGCCAGCAGCCACGAAGCGGGAGGCCCCGACGAGCAGTACTTC
TRBV18,once,TRBD1,TRBJ2-5,CASSPIGLPGQGRKETQYF,TGTGCCAGCTCACCAATTGGGCTACCGGGACAGGGAAGGAAAGAGACCCAGTACTTC
TRBV20-1,few,TRBD2,TRBJ2-4,CSAKTSGSVIQYF,TGCAGTGCTAAGACAAGCGGGAGCGTCATTCAGTACTTC
TRBV20-1,few,.,TRBJ2-1,CSARDIGREQFF,TGCAGTGCTAGAGACATCGGAAGGGAGCAGTTCTTC
TRBV11-2,many,.,TRBJ2-3,CASSMSFQTDTQYF,TGTGCCAGCAGCATGTCCTTCCAGACCGATACGCAGTATTTT
TRBV5-1,.,.,TRBJ2-1,CASKVAGALYNEQFF,TGCGCCAGCAAGGTTGCGGGGGCCCTCTACAATGAGCAGTTCTTC
TRBV20-1,.,.,TRBJ1-2,CSAREGGADLYLYGYTF,TGCAGTGCTAGAGAAGGGGGGGCGGACTTATACCTATATGGCTACACCTTC
TRBV12-3/TRBV12-4,.,.,TRBJ2-5,CASSPGDKQTQYF,TGTGCCAGCAGCCCTGGGGACAAACAGACCCAGTACTTC
TRBV11-1,.,.,TRBJ2-5,CASSISPLSRETQYF,TGTGCCAGCAGCATCTCGCCTTTGTCCAGAGAGACCCAGTACTTC
TRBV9,.,TRBD1,TRBJ1-6,CASSPRDRDSPLHF,TGTGCCAGCAGCCCTCGGGACAGAGATTCACCCCTCCACTTT
TRBV5-1,.,TRBD1,TRBJ2-6,CASSLVTGGAPSGANVLTF,TGCGCCAGCAGCTTGGTAACAGGGGGCGCTCCCTCTGGGGCCAACGTCCTGACTTTC
TRBV29-1,.,.,TRBJ1-1,CSVGVGAYPSTAFF,TGCAGCGTGGGCGTTGGAGCATATCCATCAACGGCTTTCTTT
TRBV14,.,.,TRBJ2-3,CASSQGMHPVSDTQYF,TGTGCCAGCAGCCAAGGAATGCATCCCGTGTCAGATACGCAGTATTTT
TRBV9,once,TRBD2,TRBJ2-7,CASSVGIGLAADFSYEQYF,TGTGCCAGCAGCGTAGGTATAGGGCTAGCGGCTGACTTCTCCTACGAGCAGTACTTC
TRBV7-9,few,TRBD1,TRBJ1-1,CASSVLNRGKYTEAFF,TGTGCCAGCAGCGTATTGAACAGGGGGAAATACACTGAAGCTTTCTTT
TRBV7-3,few,.,TRBJ1-1,CASSFGREEAAFF,TGTGCCAGCAGCTTTGGCAGGGAGGAAGCGGCTTTCTTT
TRBV5-1,.,.,TRBJ2-5,CASSRGLSQETQYF,TGCGCCAGCAGCCGTGGACTAAGCCAAGAGACCCAGTACTTC
TRBV11-2,few,.,TRBJ2-1,CASSLEGATYNEQFF,TGTGCCAGCAGCTTGGAGGGAGCGACTTACAATGAGCAGTTCTTC